These T cell receptor beta chains were read from a single sample in a study of blood T cell repertoires in COVID-19. Clones were read by immunoSEQ multiplex PCR, and TCRdb kept only the in-frame ones, dropping some. The sample gives 450,000 or so clones, 70% to 90% of which show up once; less than 0.95% is in the top ten. Sample: peripheral blood. The receptors were gathered from a man aged 18-30 years with COVID-19, enrolled during active disease. Each CDR3 is given with its conserved first and last residue. A D gene is named only where the DNA matches it firmly. Some rows have no size entry. The others give once, few or many, or a class for an expanded clone.

d_call,clone_size,cdr3_length,v_call,j_call,cdr3_nt,cdr3_aa
TRBD2,few,17,TRBV7-7,TRBJ2-2,TGTGCTAGCAGCCGTCGGACTAGCGGGAGAGGAGCCGGGGAGCTGTTTTTT,CASSRRTSGRGAGELFF
TRBD2,-,15,TRBV11-3,TRBJ2-7,TGTGCCAGCAGCTTAACTAGCGGGTCCTCCTACGAGCAGTACTTC,CASSLTSGSSYEQYF
TRBD1,-,13,TRBV18,TRBJ1-5,TGTGCCAGCTCACTGGACAGGGGTCAGCCCCAGCATTTT,CASSLDRGQPQHF
-,once,14,TRBV9,TRBJ2-3,TGTGCCAGCAGCGTAGCCCCTACGACAGATACGCAGTATTTT,CASSVAPTTDTQYF
-,-,11,TRBV28,TRBJ2-5,TGTGCCAGCAGTCCCGGGGGGACCCAGTACTTC,CASSPGGTQYF
-,-,13,TRBV6-8,TRBJ1-4,TGTGCCAGCAGTCGTGGGACATTCGAAAAACTGTTTTTT,CASSRGTFEKLFF
TRBD1,-,14,TRBV27,TRBJ1-5,TGTGCCAGCAGTAGACAGGGACGCAATCAGCCCCAGCATTTT,CASSRQGRNQPQHF
-,once,16,TRBV6-1,TRBJ2-1,TGTGCCAGCAGTGAAAGTCCCAGCGGATCCTACAATGAGCAGTTCTTC,CASSESPSGSYNEQFF
TRBD1,once,17,TRBV5-4,TRBJ1-2,TGTGCCAGCACCAGGATAGGGAGCGGAGACAGGGTCTATGGCTACACCTTC,CASTRIGSGDRVYGYTF
-,-,16,TRBV11-2,TRBJ2-1,TGTGCCAGCAGCTTAGTCGGGACTCCGACTTACAATGAGCAGTTCTTC,CASSLVGTPTYNEQFF
-,-,13,TRBV2,TRBJ1-4,TGTGCCGGAGCTCAGAGATCTAATGAAAAACTGTTTTTT,CAGAQRSNEKLFF
TRBD2,-,16,TRBV5-8,TRBJ2-1,TGTGCCAGCAGCTTTATAGCGGGAGACCCCTACAATGAGCAGTTCTTC,CASSFIAGDPYNEQFF
TRBD2,few,16,TRBV2,TRBJ2-3,TGTGCCAGCAGTCCGACTAGCGGGGGGGTCACAGATACGCAGTATTTT,CASSPTSGGVTDTQYF
TRBD1,once,14,TRBV27,TRBJ1-2,TGTGCCAGCAGGGACAGGGCTAGAACGTGGGGCTACACCTTC,CASRDRARTWGYTF
TRBD2,-,18,TRBV2,TRBJ2-3,TGTGCCAGCAGGGGGGGACTAGCGGGAGGCCTCAGCACAGATACGCAGTATTTT,CASRGGLAGGLSTDTQYF
-,once,14,TRBV27,TRBJ2-7,TGTGCCAGCAGTTTATTATCAGGGCGCGACGAGCAGTACTTC,CASSLLSGRDEQYF
TRBD2,-,17,TRBV24-1,TRBJ2-3,TGTGCCACCAGCGAACCGGGGACTAGCGGGACCACAGATACGCAGTATTTT,CATSEPGTSGTTDTQYF
-,-,13,TRBV27,TRBJ1-1,TGTGCCAGCAGTTTAGAGGCGGCGGGGGGAGCTTTCTTT,CASSLEAAGGAFF
-,-,12,TRBV27,TRBJ2-7,TGTGCCAGCAGTCGTAGTGGCTACGAGCAGTACTTC,CASSRSGYEQYF
TRBD2,-,17,TRBV19,TRBJ2-3,TGTGCCAGTAGTATGGATGCCAGCGGGAGGTACACAGATACGCAGTATTTT,CASSMDASGRYTDTQYF
-,once,13,TRBV6-5,TRBJ2-5,TGTGCCAGCAAGGTTTCAGGCAAAGAGACCCAGTACTTC,CASKVSGKETQYF
TRBD1,-,14,TRBV5-4,TRBJ2-5,TGTGCCAGCAGTTTCGCCGGGACAGGCGAGACCCAGTACTTC,CASSFAGTGETQYF
-,-,13,TRBV6-5,TRBJ2-1,TGTGCCAGCAGTTACGATAGGGGGAATGAGCAGTTCTTC,CASSYDRGNEQFF
-,-,14,TRBV27,TRBJ2-5,TGTGCCAGCAGTTTGGAAAGCGGGCGGGAGACCCAGTACTTC,CASSLESGRETQYF
TRBD2,-,16,TRBV2,TRBJ2-5,TGTGCCAGCAGCGCCCTGGCGGGGGGAGGACTAGAGACCCAGTACTTC,CASSALAGGGLETQYF
TRBD1,-,15,TRBV2,TRBJ1-3,TGTGCCAGCAGTAGGGACAGGGTAATTGGAAACACCATATATTTT,CASSRDRVIGNTIYF
-,-,16,TRBV7-6,TRBJ1-4,TGTGCCAGCAGCCCTACAAACCAGGGGATGGGTGAAAAACTGTTTTTT,CASSPTNQGMGEKLFF
-,-,13,TRBV5-4,TRBJ1-1,TGTGCCAGCAGCGGTAACAGGGACACTGAAGCTTTCTTT,CASSGNRDTEAFF
TRBD2,-,15,TRBV27,TRBJ2-5,TGTGCCAGCAGTTCCTATAGCGGGGGTAAAGAGACCCAGTACTTC,CASSSYSGGKETQYF
-,-,13,TRBV13,TRBJ2-7,TGTGCCAGCAGTTCAAGGGGTGGTGGCGAGCAGTACTTC,CASSSRGGGEQYF
TRBD2,-,16,TRBV11-2,TRBJ2-3,TGTGCCAGCAGTCCTCAGAGAGGACTAGCTGCTGATACGCAGTATTTT,CASSPQRGLAADTQYF
TRBD1,-,14,TRBV30,TRBJ2-2,TGTGCCTGGAGGGACAGGGTAGACACCGGGGAGCTGTTTTTT,CAWRDRVDTGELFF
-,-,14,TRBV15,TRBJ2-5,TGTGCCACCAGCAGAGAACGGGGACAAGAGACCCAGTACTTC,CATSRERGQETQYF
TRBD1,-,13,TRBV2,TRBJ1-2,TGTGCCAGCAGTTACAGGGGCGACTATGGCTACACCTTC,CASSYRGDYGYTF
TRBD2,-,18,TRBV3-1/TRBV3-2,TRBJ2-1,TGTGCCAGCAGCCAAGGGACTAGCGGGAGAGGGTCCTACAATGAGCAGTTCTTC,CASSQGTSGRGSYNEQFF
TRBD1,-,16,TRBV3-1/TRBV3-2,TRBJ2-7,TGTGCCAGCAGCCTATCCTGGACAGGGAGGTCGGACGAGCAGTACTTC,CASSLSWTGRSDEQYF
TRBD1,-,15,TRBV5-4,TRBJ1-1,TGTGCCAGCAGCGGGGGGACAGCCCGATCCTCTGAAGCTTTCTTT,CASSGGTARSSEAFF
TRBD1,-,15,TRBV10-3,TRBJ2-7,TGTGCCATCAGTACTCGGGACAGGGTGCACTACGAGCAGTACTTC,CAISTRDRVHYEQYF
-,-,15,TRBV6-2/TRBV6-3,TRBJ1-6,TGTGCCAGCAGTTTCCAGGGTTCCTATAATTCACCCCTCCACTTT,CASSFQGSYNSPLHF
-,-,15,TRBV6-4,TRBJ2-7,TGTGCCAGCAGTGACGTACCAGGGGTGATCTACGAGCAGTACTTC,CASSDVPGVIYEQYF
-,-,14,TRBV24-1,TRBJ2-5,TGTGCCACCAGCACCCCAGGACTTCAAGAGACCCAGTACTTC,CATSTPGLQETQYF
-,-,16,TRBV7-9,TRBJ1-6,TGTGCCAGCAGCTTAGGGGCGACCATGGGTAATTCACCCCTCCACTTT,CASSLGATMGNSPLHF
-,-,18,TRBV7-2,TRBJ1-6,TGTGCCAGCAGCTTAGTTTCAAGTGTCGGGGGTAATAATTCACCCCTCCACTTT,CASSLVSSVGGNNSPLHF
-,few,14,TRBV5-1,TRBJ1-6,TGCGCCAGCAGGGATGAACAGAACCCACAACCCCTCCACTTT,CASRDEQNPQPLHF
-,-,19,TRBV24-1,TRBJ1-3,TGTGCCACCAGATACTTCCGGGACAACTGGACCCACTCTGGAAACACCATATATTTT,CATRYFRDNWTHSGNTIYF